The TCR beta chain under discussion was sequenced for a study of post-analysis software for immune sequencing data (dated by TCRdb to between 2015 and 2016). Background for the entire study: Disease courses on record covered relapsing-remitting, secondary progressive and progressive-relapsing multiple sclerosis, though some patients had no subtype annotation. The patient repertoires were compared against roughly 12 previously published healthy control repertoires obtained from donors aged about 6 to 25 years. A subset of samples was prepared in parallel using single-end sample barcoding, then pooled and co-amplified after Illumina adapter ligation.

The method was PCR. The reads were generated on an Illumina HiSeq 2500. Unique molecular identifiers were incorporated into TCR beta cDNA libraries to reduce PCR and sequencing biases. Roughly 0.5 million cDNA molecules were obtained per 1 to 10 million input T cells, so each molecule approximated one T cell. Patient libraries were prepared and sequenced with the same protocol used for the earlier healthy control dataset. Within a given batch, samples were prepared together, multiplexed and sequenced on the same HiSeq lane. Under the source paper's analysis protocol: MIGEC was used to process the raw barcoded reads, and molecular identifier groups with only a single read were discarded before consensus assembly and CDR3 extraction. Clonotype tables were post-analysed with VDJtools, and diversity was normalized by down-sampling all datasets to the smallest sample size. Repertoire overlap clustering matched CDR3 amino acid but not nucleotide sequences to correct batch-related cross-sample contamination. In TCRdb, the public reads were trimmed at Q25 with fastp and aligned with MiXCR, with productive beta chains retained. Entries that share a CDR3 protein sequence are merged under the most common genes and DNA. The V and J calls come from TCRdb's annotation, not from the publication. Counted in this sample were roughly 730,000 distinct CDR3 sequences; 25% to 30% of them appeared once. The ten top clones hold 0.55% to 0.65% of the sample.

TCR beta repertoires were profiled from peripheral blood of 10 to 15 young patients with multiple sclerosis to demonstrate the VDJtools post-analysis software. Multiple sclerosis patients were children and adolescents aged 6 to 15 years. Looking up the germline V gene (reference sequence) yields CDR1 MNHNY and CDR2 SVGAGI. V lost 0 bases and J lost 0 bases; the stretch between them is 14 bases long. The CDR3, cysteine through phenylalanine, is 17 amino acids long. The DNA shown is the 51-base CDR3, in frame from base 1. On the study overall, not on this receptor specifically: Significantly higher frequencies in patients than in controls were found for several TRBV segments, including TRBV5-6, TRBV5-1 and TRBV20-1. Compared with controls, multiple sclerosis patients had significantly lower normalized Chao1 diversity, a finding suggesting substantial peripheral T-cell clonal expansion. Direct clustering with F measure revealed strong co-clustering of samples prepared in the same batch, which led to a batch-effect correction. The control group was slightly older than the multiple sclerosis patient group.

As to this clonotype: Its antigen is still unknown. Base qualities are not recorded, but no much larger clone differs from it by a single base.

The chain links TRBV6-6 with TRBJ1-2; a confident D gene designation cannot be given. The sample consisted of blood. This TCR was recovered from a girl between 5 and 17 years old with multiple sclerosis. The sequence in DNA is TGTGCCAGCAGTTACTCAGACTCGGTCTCGGCTAACTATGGCTACACCTTC. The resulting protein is CASSYSDSVSANYGYTF.